This T cell receptor beta chain stems from a study of blood T cell repertoires in COVID-19. At the level of the study: PBMCs, B-cell-depleted T cells, or T cells were the source of the cDNA or gDNA that made up the material.

The V end lost 5 bases, the J end lost 4 bases, and 14 bases lay between the germline ends. The CDR3 is 14 residues long. The germline CDR1 and CDR2 sequences are SGHTA and FQGNSA. The data were produced by immunoSEQ multiplex PCR, yet TCRdb's version contains in-frame clones alone and is incomplete. The repertoire holds about 330,000 clones, with 92% as singletons. Participant ages covered about 18 to 89 years across 24 US areas. Two negative PCRs, clearance, or symptom resolution were required of recovered Cohort 3 donors. The clonotype originates from a woman aged 25 to 45 who had recovered from COVID-19. Sequencing used PBMCs or T cells enriched from blood (not recorded which). The V and J genes are TRBV7-2 and TRBJ1-2, with D tentatively TRBD1 (5 bases). The DNA for the CDR3 is TGTGCCAGCAGCCTAAAAGACAGTTCCTATGGCTACACCTTC. Its protein product is CASSLKDSSYGYTF.